This T cell receptor (beta chain) appears in the sequencing data of a study of T-cell reconstitution after alpha-beta-depleted transplantation in children. Molecular barcoding with unique molecular identifiers was used for the TCRbeta library. TCRdb recomputed calls from the PCR reads with MiXCR, one row per CDR3 protein. The sample has a few hundred thousand distinct CDR3 sequences, around 17% seen once. V shed 6 bases, J shed 6 bases, and the junction held 5 bases outside the gene matches. The CDR3 loop spans 13 amino acids. This receptor was obtained from a human donor who donated a stem cell graft to a child with acute lymphoblastic leukemia. The J gene is TRBJ1-1, the V gene TRBV12-3 or TRBV12-4; 9 bases match TRBD1. Here the sequenced sample was PBMCs from the stem cell graft donor, taken from the stem cell graft. CDR3 DNA sequence: TGTGCCAGCAGGACAGGGGGGATTGCTGAAGCTTTCTTT. Encoded protein: CASRTGGIAEAFF.